These T cell receptor beta chains were read from a single sample in a study of blood T cell repertoires in COVID-19. Measured with immunoSEQ multiplex PCR; TCRdb has only the in-frame clones, and not every one. The repertoire holds around 150,000 clones, with 87% as singletons. Material: peripheral blood. Source of these receptors: a woman aged 55 to 70 who had recovered from COVID-19. Each CDR3 is given with its conserved first and last residue. The D gene is left open where the match is weak. Only part of the rows carry a size: once, few, many, or a class if the clone is expanded.

v_call	clone_size	j_call	d_call	cdr3_nt	cdr3_aa
TRBV14	NA	TRBJ2-5	TRBD1	TGTGCCAGCAGCCAACTGCCGGGACAGGACTCCCGGGAGACCCAGTACTTC	CASSQLPGQDSRETQYF
TRBV28	NA	TRBJ2-2	TRBD2	TGTGCCAGCAGCTTGCTCGCGGCGGGGGAGGTCGGGGAGCTGTTTTTT	CASSLLAAGEVGELFF
TRBV7-3	NA	TRBJ2-7	TRBD1	TGTGCCAGCAGCTTAACGGGACAGGGGTACGAGCAGTACTTC	CASSLTGQGYEQYF
TRBV15	few	TRBJ1-1	NA	TGTGCCACCAGCTGGGGGGGAGTCAACACTGAAGCTTTCTTT	CATSWGGVNTEAFF
TRBV27	NA	TRBJ2-1	TRBD2	TGTGCCAGCAGTTTATCCCCCCCGGGGGGGCCAGATTTGGAGTTCTTC	CASSLSPPGGPDLEFF
TRBV9	NA	TRBJ2-3	NA	TGTGCCTCTGGTACCGCGGCAGATACGCAGTATTTT	CASGTAADTQYF
TRBV6-5	NA	TRBJ1-3	TRBD1	TGTGCCAGCGCCATCAGGACAGGTGGAAACACCATATATTTT	CASAIRTGGNTIYF
TRBV21-1	few	TRBJ1-5	NA	TGTGCCAGCCCCTACACCCGGGACAGGGACCAGTTGATGAGCAATCAGCCCCAGCATTTT	CASPYTRDRDQLMSNQPQHF
TRBV14	once	TRBJ1-3	TRBD1	TGTGCCAGCAGCCAAGAACCGGGACAGGGACACACCATATATTTT	CASSQEPGQGHTIYF
TRBV3-1/TRBV3-2	once	TRBJ1-6	TRBD1	TGTGCCAGCAGCCAAGGGTCAGGGGGTAATTCACCCCTCCACTTT	CASSQGSGGNSPLHF
TRBV2	NA	TRBJ2-7	NA	TGTGCCAGCAGAAAAACAGAGCCGCCTGGGCAGTACTTC	CASRKTEPPGQYF
TRBV5-5	NA	TRBJ2-7	NA	TGTGCCAGCAGCTTTGTGACTGCTCCTAACGAGCAGTACTTC	CASSFVTAPNEQYF
TRBV3-1/TRBV3-2	NA	TRBJ2-7	NA	TGTGCCAGCAGCCAAGCCGGGGGCTACGAGCAGTACTTC	CASSQAGGYEQYF
TRBV29-1	NA	TRBJ2-3	NA	TGCAGCGTTGAAAAGGAGACAGATACGCAGTATTTT	CSVEKETDTQYF
TRBV28	NA	TRBJ2-5	TRBD2	TGTGCCAGCAGACTTAAAGTGGGACTAGCGGGGACCCAGTACTTC	CASRLKVGLAGTQYF
TRBV6-5	NA	TRBJ1-2	TRBD1	TGTGCCAGCAGTTACAAACAGGGGCATGGCTACACCTTC	CASSYKQGHGYTF
TRBV3-1/TRBV3-2	NA	TRBJ1-1	TRBD1	TGTGCCAGCAGCCAGTTCGACAGGGACACTGAAGCTTTCTTT	CASSQFDRDTEAFF
TRBV29-1	NA	TRBJ1-1	NA	TGCAGCGTTGCACAGCTGAACACTGAAGCTTTCTTT	CSVAQLNTEAFF
TRBV28	NA	TRBJ2-7	NA	TGTGCCATCGCGGGAACAGGTGTCACCTACGAGCAGTACTTC	CAIAGTGVTYEQYF
TRBV6-1	NA	TRBJ1-1	TRBD1	TGTGCCAGCAGTGAGGGGGTGGGACAGCCCGGGAAAGCTTTCTTT	CASSEGVGQPGKAFF
TRBV5-4	NA	TRBJ1-1	TRBD1	TGTGCCAGCAGCTTACGGACAGGGGGCACGTCTGAAGCTTTCTTT	CASSLRTGGTSEAFF
TRBV19	NA	TRBJ2-7	NA	TGTGCCAGTAGTATAGACGACCCAGGGCGACAGCAGTACTTC	CASSIDDPGRQQYF
TRBV5-1	NA	TRBJ1-1	NA	TGCGCCAGCAGCTTGAACGTAGGGGATGGCACTGAAGCTTTCTTT	CASSLNVGDGTEAFF
TRBV7-9	NA	TRBJ2-1	TRBD1	TGTGCCAGCAGCTTAATTTCAGGGGGAGACAATGAGCAGTTCTTC	CASSLISGGDNEQFF
TRBV24-1	NA	TRBJ2-7	NA	TGTGCCACCCGGGGGACAGCCTCTAGCTACGAGCAGTACTTC	CATRGTASSYEQYF
TRBV12-3/TRBV12-4	NA	TRBJ1-4	NA	TGTGCCAGCAGGGACAACGGGGAAAAACTGTTTTTT	CASRDNGEKLFF
TRBV9	NA	TRBJ1-6	NA	TGTGCCAGCAGCGTCTCCGAGGGCCGGGTTCCCCTCCACTTT	CASSVSEGRVPLHF
TRBV28	NA	TRBJ1-6	NA	TGTGCCAGCAGTTTTTCGGGACATCGACGACCCCTCCACTTT	CASSFSGHRRPLHF
TRBV29-1	NA	TRBJ2-3	TRBD1	TGCAGCGTTGAAGGGGCCACAGGGGGCGCCACAGATACGCAGTATTTT	CSVEGATGGATDTQYF
TRBV5-4	NA	TRBJ2-3	NA	TGTGCCAGCAGCTGGGTCGGGGGGCGTACAGATACGCAGTATTTT	CASSWVGGRTDTQYF
TRBV3-1/TRBV3-2	once	TRBJ2-7	TRBD1	TGTGCCAGCAGCCGACGAACAGGGGGGTGGATGAACGAGCAGTACTTC	CASSRRTGGWMNEQYF
TRBV24-1	NA	TRBJ1-2	TRBD1	TGTGCCACCAGTGATGCGGTAACAGGGGTTGGCTACACCTTC	CATSDAVTGVGYTF
TRBV24-1	few	TRBJ1-4	NA	TGTGCCACCAGTGATTTGTATCCTCCTGAAAAACTGTTTTTT	CATSDLYPPEKLFF
TRBV2	NA	TRBJ2-1	TRBD2	TGTGCCAGCAGCGTATCGGGGCTAGCGGGAGACTATGAGCAGTTCTTC	CASSVSGLAGDYEQFF
TRBV6-5	NA	TRBJ1-4	NA	TGTGCCAGCAGTCGAGTAGGGGTTGAAAAACTGTTTTTT	CASSRVGVEKLFF
TRBV30	NA	TRBJ2-1	TRBD2	TGTGCCTGGACCGGCGGGGGGAGGGGTGAGCAGTTCTTC	CAWTGGGRGEQFF
TRBV9	NA	TRBJ1-3	NA	TGTGCCAGCAGCGAAAATTCAGGAAACACCATATATTTT	CASSENSGNTIYF
TRBV10-3	few	TRBJ2-7	TRBD1	TGTGCCACCAAACAGGGGCCTAACGAGCAGTACTTC	CATKQGPNEQYF
TRBV3-1/TRBV3-2	NA	TRBJ2-1	NA	TGTGCCAGCAGCCAAGACGTACCAGCCTACAATGAGCAGTTCTTC	CASSQDVPAYNEQFF
TRBV5-1	NA	TRBJ1-1	NA	TGCGCCAGCAGCCCCGCCGGCAGGGGGAACACTGAAGCTTTCTTT	CASSPAGRGNTEAFF
TRBV13	many	TRBJ1-1	TRBD1	TGTGCCAGCAGTAAGGGACAGGGATTTACTGAAGCTTTCTTT	CASSKGQGFTEAFF
TRBV4-3	NA	TRBJ1-1	NA	TGCGCCAGCAGCCGAAAAGCCGGGGGGCTGAACACTGAAGCTTTCTTT	CASSRKAGGLNTEAFF